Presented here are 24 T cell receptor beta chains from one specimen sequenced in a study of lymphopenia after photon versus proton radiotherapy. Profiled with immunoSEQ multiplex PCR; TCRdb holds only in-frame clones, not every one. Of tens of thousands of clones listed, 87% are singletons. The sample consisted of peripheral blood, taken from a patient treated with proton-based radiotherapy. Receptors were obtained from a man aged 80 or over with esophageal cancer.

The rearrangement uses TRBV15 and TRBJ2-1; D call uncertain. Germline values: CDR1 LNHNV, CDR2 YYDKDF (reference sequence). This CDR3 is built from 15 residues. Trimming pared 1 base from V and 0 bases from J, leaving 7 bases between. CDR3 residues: CATSRAASSYNEQFF. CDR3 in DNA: TGTGCCACCAGCAGAGCGGCCAGCTCCTACAATGAGCAGTTCTTC.

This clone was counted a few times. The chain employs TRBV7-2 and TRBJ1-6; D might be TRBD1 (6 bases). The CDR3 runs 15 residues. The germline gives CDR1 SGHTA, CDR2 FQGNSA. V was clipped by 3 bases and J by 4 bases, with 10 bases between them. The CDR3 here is CASSFDRFYNSPLHF. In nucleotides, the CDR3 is TGTGCCAGCAGCTTTGACAGGTTTTATAATTCACCCCTCCACTTT. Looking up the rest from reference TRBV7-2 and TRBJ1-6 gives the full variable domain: GAGVSQSPSNKVTEKGKDVELRCDPISGHTALYWYRQSLGQGLEFLIYFQGNSAPDKSGLPSDRFSAERTGGSVSTLTIQRTQQEDSAVYLCASSFDRFYNSPLHFGNGTRLTVT.

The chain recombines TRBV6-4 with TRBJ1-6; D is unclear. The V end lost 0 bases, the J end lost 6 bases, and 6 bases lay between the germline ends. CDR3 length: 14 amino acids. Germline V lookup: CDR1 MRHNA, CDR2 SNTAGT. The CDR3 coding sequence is TGTGCCAGCAGTGACTCGTCACGTAATTCACCCCTCCACTTT. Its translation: CASSDSSRNSPLHF.

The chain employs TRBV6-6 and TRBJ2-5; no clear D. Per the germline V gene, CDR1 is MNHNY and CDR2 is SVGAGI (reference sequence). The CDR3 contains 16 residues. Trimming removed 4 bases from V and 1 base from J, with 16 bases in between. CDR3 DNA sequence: TGTGCCAGCAGTTCCTCTTTCGGGCCGGCCCAAGAGACCCAGTACTTC. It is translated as CASSSSFGPAQETQYF.

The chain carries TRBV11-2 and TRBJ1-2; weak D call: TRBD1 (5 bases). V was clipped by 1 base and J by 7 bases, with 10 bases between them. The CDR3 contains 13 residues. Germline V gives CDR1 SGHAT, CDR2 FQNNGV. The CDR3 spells CASSLVGAGGYTF. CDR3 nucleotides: TGTGCCAGCAGCTTAGTTGGGGCTGGTGGCTACACCTTC.

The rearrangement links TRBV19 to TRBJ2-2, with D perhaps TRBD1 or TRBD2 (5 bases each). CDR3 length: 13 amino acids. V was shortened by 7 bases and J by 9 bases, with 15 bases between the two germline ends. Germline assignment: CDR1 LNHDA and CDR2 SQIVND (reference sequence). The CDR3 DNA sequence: TGTGCCAGTATTTCAGGGAGATACAGGGAGCTGTTTTTT. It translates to CASISGRYRELFF.

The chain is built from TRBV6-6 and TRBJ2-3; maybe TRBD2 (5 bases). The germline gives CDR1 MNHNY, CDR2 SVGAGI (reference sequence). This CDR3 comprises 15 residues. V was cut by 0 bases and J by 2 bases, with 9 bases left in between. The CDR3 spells CASSYSILATDTQYF. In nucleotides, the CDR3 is TGTGCCAGCAGTTACTCTATCCTAGCCACAGATACGCAGTATTTT.

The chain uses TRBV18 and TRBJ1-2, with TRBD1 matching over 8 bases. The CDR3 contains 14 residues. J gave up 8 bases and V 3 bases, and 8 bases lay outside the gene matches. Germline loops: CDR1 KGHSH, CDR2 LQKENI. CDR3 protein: CASSPITGGGGYTF. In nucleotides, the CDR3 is TGTGCCAGCTCACCTATAACAGGGGGAGGCGGCTACACCTTC. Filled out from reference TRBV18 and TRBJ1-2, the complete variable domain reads NAGVMQNPRHLVRRRGQEARLRCSPMKGHSHVYWYRQLPEEGLKFMVYLQKENIIDESGMPKERFSAEFPKEGPSILRIQQVVRGDSAAYFCASSPITGGGGYTFGSGTRLTVV.

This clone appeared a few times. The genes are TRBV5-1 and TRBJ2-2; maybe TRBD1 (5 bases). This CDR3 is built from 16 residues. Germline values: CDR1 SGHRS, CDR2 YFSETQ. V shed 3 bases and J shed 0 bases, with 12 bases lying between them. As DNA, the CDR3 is TGCGCCAGCAGCTCCCAAACGACAGCGAACACCGGGGAGCTGTTTTTT. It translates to CASSSQTTANTGELFF.

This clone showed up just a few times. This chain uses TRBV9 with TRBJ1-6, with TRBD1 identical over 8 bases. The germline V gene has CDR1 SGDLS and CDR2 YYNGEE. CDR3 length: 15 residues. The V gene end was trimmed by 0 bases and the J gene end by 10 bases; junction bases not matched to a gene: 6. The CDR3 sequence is CASSVATGAGSPLHF. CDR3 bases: TGTGCCAGCAGCGTAGCGACAGGGGCGGGATCACCCCTCCACTTT.

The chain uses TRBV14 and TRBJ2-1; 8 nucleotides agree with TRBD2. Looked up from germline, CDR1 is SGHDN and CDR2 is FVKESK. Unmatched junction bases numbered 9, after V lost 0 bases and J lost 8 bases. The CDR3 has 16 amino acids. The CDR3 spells CASSQDPPGGLYEQFF. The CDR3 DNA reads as TGTGCCAGCAGCCAAGATCCTCCGGGAGGGCTCTATGAGCAGTTCTTC.

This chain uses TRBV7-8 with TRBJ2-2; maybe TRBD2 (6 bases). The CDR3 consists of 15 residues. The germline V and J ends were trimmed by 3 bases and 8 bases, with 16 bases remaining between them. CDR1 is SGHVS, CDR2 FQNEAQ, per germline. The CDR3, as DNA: TGTGCCAGCAGCTTCGGGACTCACTTGGAGGGGGAGCTGTTTTTT. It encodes CASSFGTHLEGELFF.

CDR3 DNA sequence: TGTGCCAGCAGCCCGACGGGACGGACATTCTATGGCTACACCTTC. Amino acid sequence: CASSPTGRTFYGYTF. The rearrangement uses TRBV7-3 and TRBJ1-2; possibly TRBD1 for D (5 bases). The germline CDR1 and CDR2 sequences are SGHTA and FQGTGA. This CDR3 contains 15 residues. V was shortened by 5 bases and J by 4 bases, with 17 bases between the two germline ends.

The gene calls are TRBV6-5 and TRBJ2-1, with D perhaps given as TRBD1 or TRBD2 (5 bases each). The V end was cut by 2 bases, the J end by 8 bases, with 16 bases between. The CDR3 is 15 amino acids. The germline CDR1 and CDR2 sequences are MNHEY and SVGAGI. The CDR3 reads CASSYGGEGFDEQFF. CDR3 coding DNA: TGTGCCAGCAGTTACGGCGGTGAGGGGTTTGATGAGCAGTTCTTC.

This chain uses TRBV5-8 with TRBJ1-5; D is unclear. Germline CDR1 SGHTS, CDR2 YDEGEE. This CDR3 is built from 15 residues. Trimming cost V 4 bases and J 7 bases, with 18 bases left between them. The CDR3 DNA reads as TGTGCCAGCAGCCGGGAGGTAGGGCGCGACCAGCCCCAGCATTTT. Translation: CASSREVGRDQPQHF.

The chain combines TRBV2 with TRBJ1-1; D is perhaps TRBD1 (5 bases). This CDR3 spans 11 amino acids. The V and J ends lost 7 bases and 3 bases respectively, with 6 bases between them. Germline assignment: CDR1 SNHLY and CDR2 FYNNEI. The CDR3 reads CASTGYTEAFF. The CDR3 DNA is TGTGCCAGCACAGGGTACACTGAAGCTTTCTTT.

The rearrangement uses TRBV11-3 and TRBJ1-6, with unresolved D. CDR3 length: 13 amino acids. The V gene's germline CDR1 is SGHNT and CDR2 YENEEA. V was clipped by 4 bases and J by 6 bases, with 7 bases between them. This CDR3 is CASSSDGNSPLHF. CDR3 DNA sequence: TGTGCCAGCAGCTCCGACGGTAATTCACCCCTCCACTTT.

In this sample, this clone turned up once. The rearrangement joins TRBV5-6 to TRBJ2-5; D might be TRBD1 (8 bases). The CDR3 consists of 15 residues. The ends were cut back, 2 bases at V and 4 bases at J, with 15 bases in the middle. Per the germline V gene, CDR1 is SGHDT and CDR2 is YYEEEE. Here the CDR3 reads CASSFNRGGGETQYF. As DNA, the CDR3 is TGTGCCAGCAGCTTTAACAGGGGGGGTGGAGAGACCCAGTACTTC.

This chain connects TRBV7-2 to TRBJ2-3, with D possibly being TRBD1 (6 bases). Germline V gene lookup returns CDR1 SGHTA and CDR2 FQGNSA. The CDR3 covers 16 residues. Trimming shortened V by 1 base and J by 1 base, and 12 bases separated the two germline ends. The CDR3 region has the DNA TGTGCCAGCAGCTTAGATGGGGGCCCGGGCACAGATACGCAGTATTTT. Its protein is CASSLDGGPGTDTQYF.

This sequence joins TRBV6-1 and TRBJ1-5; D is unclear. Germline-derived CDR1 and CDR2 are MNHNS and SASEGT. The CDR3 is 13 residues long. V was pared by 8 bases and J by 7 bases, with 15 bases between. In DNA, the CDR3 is TGTGCCAGCCACGTGCTCGCAACGCAGCCCCAGCATTTT. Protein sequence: CASHVLATQPQHF.

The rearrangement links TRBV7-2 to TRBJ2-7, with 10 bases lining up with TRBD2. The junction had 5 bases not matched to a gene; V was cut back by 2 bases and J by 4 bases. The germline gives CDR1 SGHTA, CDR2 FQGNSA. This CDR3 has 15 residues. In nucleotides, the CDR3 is TGTGCCAGCAGCTTAACTAGCGGGATCTGGTACGAGCAGTACTTC. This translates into CASSLTSGIWYEQYF.

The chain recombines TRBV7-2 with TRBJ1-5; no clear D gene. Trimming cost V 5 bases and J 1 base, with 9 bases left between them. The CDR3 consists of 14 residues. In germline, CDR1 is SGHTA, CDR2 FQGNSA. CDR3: CASSRQGSNQPQHF. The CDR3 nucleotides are TGTGCCAGCAGCCGTCAAGGGAGCAATCAGCCCCAGCATTTT.

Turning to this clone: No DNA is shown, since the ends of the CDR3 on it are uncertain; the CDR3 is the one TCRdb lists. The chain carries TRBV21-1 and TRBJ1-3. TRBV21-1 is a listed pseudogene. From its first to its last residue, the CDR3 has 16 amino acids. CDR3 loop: CASSKVGAGAGNTIYF.

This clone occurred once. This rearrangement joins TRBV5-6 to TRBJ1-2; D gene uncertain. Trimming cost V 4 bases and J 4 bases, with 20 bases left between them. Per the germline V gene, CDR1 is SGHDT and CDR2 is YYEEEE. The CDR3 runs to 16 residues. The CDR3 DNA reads TGTGCCAGCAGCCTGGAAGTACCGTTATCTCTCTATGGCTACACCTTC. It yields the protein CASSLEVPLSLYGYTF.